Each of the 2 T cell receptor beta chains below was sequenced from the same sample in a study of blood T cell repertoires in COVID-19. Some clones are missing from TCRdb's copy, which holds only in-frame ones; the method was immunoSEQ multiplex PCR. The sample shows a few hundred thousand clones, 85% to 90% of them seen only once. Sequenced: peripheral blood. The origin of the receptors is a young man with acute or convalescent COVID-19.

V gene TRBV13 combines with J gene TRBJ2-2; 7 nucleotides agree with TRBD2. CDR1 is PRHDT and CDR2 is FYEKMQ in the germline V gene (reference sequence). The CDR3 is made up of 15 amino acids. V lost 7 bases to trimming and J lost 0 bases; unmatched junction nucleotides: 5. This chain's CDR3 is CASIRGVANTGELFF. The CDR3 region has the DNA TGTGCCAGCATACGGGGGGTCGCGAACACCGGGGAGCTGTTTTTT.

This rearrangement joins TRBV7-9 to TRBJ1-4, with 8 bases identical to TRBD1. The germline V gene has CDR1 SEHNR and CDR2 FQNEAQ (reference sequence). The CDR3 is made up of 15 amino acids. Germline trimming cut 5 bases from V and 7 bases from J; bases unmatched to any gene: 9. CDR3 nucleotides: TGTGCCAGCAGCAGATTGACAGGGGTGGTTGAAAAACTGTTTTTT. Encoded protein: CASSRLTGVVEKLFF.